Following are 25 T cell receptor beta chains from one sample sequenced in a study of T cells in Graves' hyperthyroidism and ophthalmopathy. Amplified TCR beta CDR3 regions derived from RNA transcripts. The HTBI primer set served for first-round RT-PCR of the TCR CDR3. TCRdb recomputed calls from the multiplex PCR reads with MiXCR, one row per CDR3 protein. The sample consists of about 520,000 distinct CDR3 sequences, approximately 25% of them appearing once. Sequenced material: blood. The receptor source for this set is a woman in her thirties with Graves' ophthalmopathy.

The rearrangement uses TRBV30 and TRBJ2-5; 10 positions agree with TRBD1. The trim removed 4 bases at V and 2 bases at J, leaving 7 bases unmatched. Germline V gene sequence: CDR1 GTSNPN, CDR2 SVGIG (reference sequence). The length of the CDR3 is 15 residues. The CDR3 sequence: CAWKLTGGYQETQYF. The DNA for the CDR3 is TGTGCCTGGAAGCTGACAGGGGGCTATCAAGAGACCCAGTACTTC. Looking up the rest from reference TRBV30 and TRBJ2-5 gives the full variable domain: SQTIHQWPATLVQPVGSPLSLECTVEGTSNPNLYWYRQAAGRGLQLLFYSVGIGQISSEVPQNLSASRPQDRQFILSSKKLLLSDSGFYLCAWKLTGGYQETQYFGPGTRLLVL.

For this clonotype: The CDR3 ends on some other residue instead of the conserved phenylalanine or tryptophan, so this is likely a read error. CDR3 region: CASSALRGEKGQPQHL. DNA for the CDR3: TGTGCCAGCAGCGCCCTTCGAGGGGAGAAGGGACAGCCCCAGCATCTT. This rearrangement joins TRBV6-2 or TRBV6-3 to TRBJ1-5; possibly TRBD1 for D (5 bases). The CDR3 is 16 residues long. V gave up 6 bases and J gave up 7 bases, with 22 bases separating them. Per germline, CDR1 MNHEY and CDR2 SVGEGT.

At least ten counts were recorded for this clonotype. This chain uses TRBV4-1 with TRBJ1-2, with D unresolved. V was cut by 4 bases and J by 2 bases, with 11 bases left in between. From germline, CDR1 is MGHRA and CDR2 YSYEKL. The CDR3 spans 14 residues. CDR3 nucleotide sequence: TGCGCCAGCAGCCCACCTAGTGAGAACTATGGCTACACCTTC. Its protein product is CASSPPSENYGYTF.

This chain uses TRBV11-1 with TRBJ1-2; D call uncertain. Germline-derived CDR1 and CDR2 are SGHAT and FQDESV (reference sequence). This CDR3 has 16 residues. The V end was cut by 0 bases, the J end by 0 bases, with 11 bases between. CDR3 sequence: CASSLAPDGANYGYTF. Here the CDR3 DNA reads TGTGCCAGCAGCTTAGCCCCGGACGGAGCTAACTATGGCTACACCTTC.

This chain links TRBV30 with TRBJ1-1; D not certain. This CDR3 spans 13 amino acids. The V gene's germline CDR1 is GTSNPN and CDR2 SVGIG (reference sequence). V was clipped by 1 base and J by 4 bases, with 10 bases between them. The CDR3 sequence: CAWSGDRSTEAFF. Here the CDR3 DNA reads TGTGCCTGGAGTGGGGATAGGAGCACTGAAGCTTTCTTT.

There are a few counts of this clonotype. The J gene is TRBJ1-2, the V gene TRBV12-3 or TRBV12-4; a weak D match, TRBD1 (5 bases). The CDR3 sequence is 15 residues long. Deletions cut 3 bases from V and 6 bases from J, with 17 bases between. Here the CDR3 reads CASSFRVGRGDGYTF. The CDR3 coding sequence is TGTGCCAGCAGTTTCCGTGTCGGGCGGGGGGATGGCTACACCTTC.

The rearrangement links TRBV5-1 to TRBJ2-7, with D possibly TRBD1 on 5 matching bases. Trimming cost V 4 bases and J 1 base, with 12 bases left between them. The germline gives CDR1 SGHRS, CDR2 YFSETQ. CDR3 size: 14 residues. The CDR3 spells CASSVDILSYEQYF. The CDR3 coding sequence is TGCGCCAGCAGCGTGGACATCCTTTCCTACGAGCAGTACTTC. The whole variable domain, remainder taken from reference TRBV5-1 and TRBJ2-7, is KAGVTQTPRYLIKTRGQQVTLSCSPISGHRSVSWYQQTPGQGLQFLFEYFSETQRNKGNFPGRFSGRQFSNSRSEMNVSTLELGDSALYLCASSVDILSYEQYFGPGTRLTVT.

This clonotype was observed many times. The V gene is TRBV28, the J gene TRBJ1-1; possibly TRBD1 for D (6 bases). V was clipped by 6 bases and J by 0 bases, with 17 bases between them. This CDR3 has 16 residues. Germline CDR1 reads MDHEN; CDR2 reads SYDVKM. The CDR3 loop is CASSSRQVLMNTEAFF. In nucleotides, the CDR3 is TGTGCCAGCAGCTCCCGACAGGTTTTGATGAACACTGAAGCTTTCTTT.

This clonotype was recorded a few times. The J gene is TRBJ2-3, the V gene TRBV9, with 7 bases identical to TRBD2. V shed 3 bases, J shed 3 bases, and the junction held 7 bases outside the gene matches. The V gene's germline CDR1 is SGDLS and CDR2 YYNGEE. CDR3 length: 15 residues. The CDR3 sequence: CASSGGGSRTDTQYF. DNA of the CDR3: TGTGCCAGCAGCGGCGGGGGTAGTCGGACAGATACGCAGTATTTT.

This clonotype has just a few counts. The CDR3 sequence is CASSTRTSGSYEQYF. The CDR3 nucleotides are TGTGCCAGCAGCACAAGGACTAGCGGTTCCTACGAGCAGTACTTC. This chain connects TRBV7-2 to TRBJ2-7; 10 nucleotides align to TRBD2. This CDR3 has 15 amino acids. CDR1 and CDR2 (germline): SGHTA, FQGNSA. V was clipped by 5 bases and J by 1 base; unmatched bases: 5.

This clonotype was detected many times. The chain joins TRBV12-5 to TRBJ1-5; D is unclear. The CDR3 has 16 amino acids. V was cut by 4 bases and J by 0 bases, with 13 bases left in between. From germline, CDR1 is LGHNT and CDR2 FRNRAP. CDR3 DNA: TGTGCTAGTGGTTCCCTACGAATCTATAGCAATCAGCCCCAGCATTTT. Encoded protein: CASGSLRIYSNQPQHF.

In its sample, this clonotype was seen a few times. V and J are TRBV7-3 and TRBJ1-6, with D tentatively TRBD1 (6 bases). CDR3 length equals 16 residues. Germline V gene sequence: CDR1 SGHTA, CDR2 FQGTGA. The V end lost 5 bases, the J end lost 10 bases, and 21 bases lay between the germline ends. DNA for the CDR3: TGTGCCAGCAGCACCCAACGACAGGCACCCAGGTCACCCCTCCACTTT. Its translation: CASSTQRQAPRSPLHF.

This chain joins TRBV28 and TRBJ2-7; D unresolved. This CDR3 region has 14 residues. Trimming took off 5 bases at V and 3 bases at J, with 14 bases between the two ends. The V gene's germline CDR1 is MDHEN and CDR2 SYDVKM. DNA for the CDR3: TGTGCCAGCAGTCGACTGTTCCATTTCTACGAGCAGTACTTC. It translates to CASSRLFHFYEQYF.

This clonotype was seen ten or more times. This chain uses TRBV20-1 with TRBJ2-5; 12 nucleotides line up with TRBD1. The J segment lost 5 bases and the V segment lost 8 bases, leaving 6 bases of the junction unmatched. Germline assignment: CDR1 DFQATT and CDR2 SNEGSKA (reference sequence). The CDR3 consists of 13 residues. The CDR3 sequence: CSSGTGGAETQYF. Here the CDR3 DNA reads TGCAGTTCCGGGACAGGGGGCGCGGAGACCCAGTACTTC.

This clonotype has at least ten counts. V is TRBV20-1 and J is TRBJ1-5; D unclear. Germline CDR1 reads DFQATT; CDR2 reads SNEGSKA (reference sequence). CDR3 size: 13 residues. V lost 0 bases, J lost 3 bases, and 6 bases lay in between. The CDR3 coding sequence is TGCAGTGCTAGAGATCGGCTCAATCAGCCCCAGCATTTT. It translates to CSARDRLNQPQHF.

This clonotype was counted at least ten times. The rearrangement uses TRBV3-1 and TRBJ1-1; D is undetermined. V lost 1 base and J lost 1, with 16 bases in between. The CDR3 totals 17 residues. Germline CDR1 LGHDT, CDR2 YNNKEL (reference sequence). CDR3 in amino acids: CASSQAGTGRKNTEAFF. The CDR3 bases are TGTGCCAGCAGCCAAGCGGGCACCGGACGGAAGAACACTGAAGCTTTCTTT. Variable domain in full (rest from reference TRBV3-1 and TRBJ1-1): DTAVSQTPKYLVTQMGNDKSIKCEQNLGHDTMYWYKQDSKKFLKIMFSYNNKELIINETVPNRFSPKSPDKAHLNLHINSLELGDSAVYFCASSQAGTGRKNTEAFFGQGTRLTVV.

This clonotype was found many times. The V call is TRBV27, the J call TRBJ1-1, with D unresolved. Germline V lookup: CDR1 MNHEY, CDR2 SMNVEV (reference sequence). The CDR3 extends over 12 amino acids. V lost 2 bases and J lost 7, with 8 bases in between. In DNA form, the CDR3 reads TGTGCCAGCAGTTTACCGGCAGGTGAAGCTTTCTTT. Translated: CASSLPAGEAFF.

This clonotype was seen many times. The rearrangement joins TRBV10-3 to TRBJ2-7; D might be TRBD1 (6 bases). Trimming shortened V by 4 bases and J by 6 bases, and 7 bases separated the two germline ends. The CDR3 has 11 amino acids. The germline CDR1 and CDR2 sequences are ENHRY and SYGVKD. CDR3 in amino acids: CAISGGGEQYF. The CDR3 bases are TGTGCCATCAGTGGAGGGGGCGAGCAGTACTTC.

V usage is TRBV11-2 and J usage is TRBJ1-2; 7 positions match TRBD1. With 7 bases clipped from V and 0 bases from J, the junction kept 8 bases outside the gene matches. The CDR3 length is 15 residues. The germline V gene encodes CDR1 SGHAT and CDR2 FQNNGV. CDR3: CASNRGQGANYGYTF. In nucleotides, the CDR3 is TGTGCCAGCAACCGGGGTCAGGGGGCTAACTATGGCTACACCTTC.

The sample holds a few counts of this clonotype. The chain has TRBV2 and TRBJ2-7; 9 bases are shared with TRBD1. The V gene's germline CDR1 is SNHLY and CDR2 FYNNEI. The CDR3 consists of 14 residues. Losses at the gene ends were 7 bases for V and 2 bases for J; bases not matched to a gene: 6. The DNA for the CDR3 is TGTGCCAGCACTAAACAGGGGGCTACCTACGAGCAGTACTTC. It specifies CASTKQGATYEQYF. Full variable domain (rest looked up from reference TRBV2 and TRBJ2-7): EPEVTQTPSHQVTQMGQEVILRCVPISNHLYFYWYRQILGQKVEFLVSFYNNEISEKSEIFDDQFSVERPDGSNFTLKIRSTKLEDSAMYFCASTKQGATYEQYFGPGTRLTVT.

This clonotype came up many times. The J gene is TRBJ2-3, the V gene TRBV6-2 or TRBV6-3, with TRBD1 matching 11 bases. Germline CDR1 reads MNHEY; CDR2 reads SVGEGT. The CDR3 has 17 residues. V shed 1 base and J 3 bases; nucleotides not matched to a gene: 6. CDR3 protein: CASSYYGTGGFTDTQYF. The DNA of the CDR3 is TGTGCCAGCAGTTACTACGGGACAGGGGGTTTTACAGATACGCAGTATTTT.

This clonotype was picked up many times. The chain links TRBV6-5 to TRBJ2-5; possible D gene TRBD2, 6 bases. The length of the CDR3 is 13 residues. CDR1 is MNHEY and CDR2 is SVGAGI in the germline V gene. V was pared by 7 bases and J by 2 bases, with 11 bases between. The CDR3 nucleotides are TGTGCCAGCACCAGGGACTTACAAGAGACCCAGTACTTC. Its protein is CASTRDLQETQYF.

At least ten counts were recorded for this clonotype. This chain joins TRBV7-8 and TRBJ2-3; D gene unclear. Germline CDR1 reads SGHVS; CDR2 reads FQNEAQ. This CDR3 is 13 amino acids long. The V gene lost 3 bases and the J gene lost 3 bases, with 7 bases spanning the gap. The CDR3 loop is CASSFSRTDTQYF. DNA of the CDR3: TGTGCCAGCAGCTTCTCTCGGACAGATACGCAGTATTTT. Full variable domain (outside the CDR3, taken from reference TRBV7-8 and TRBJ2-3): GAGVSQSPRYKVAKRGQDVALRCDPISGHVSLFWYQQALGQGPEFLTYFQNEAQLDKSGLPSDRFFAERPEGSVSTLKIQRTQQEDSAVYLCASSFSRTDTQYFGPGTRLTVL.

This clonotype was observed many times. This chain joins TRBV4-2 and TRBJ2-2; D is possibly TRBD2 (5 bases). CDR3 length: 14 residues. Trimming shortened V by 5 bases and J by 5 bases, and 12 bases separated the two germline ends. Germline CDR1 reads LGHNA; CDR2 reads YNFKEQ. CDR3 sequence (DNA): TGTGCCAGCAGCAACGGGATTGGAACCGGGGAGCTGTTTTTT. Translation: CASSNGIGTGELFF.

In this sample, this clonotype turned up a few times. This rearrangement joins TRBV20-1 to TRBJ2-7; D possibly matches TRBD1 or TRBD2 (5 bases each). The V and J ends lost 6 bases and 4 bases respectively, with 19 bases between them. The germline V gene encodes CDR1 DFQATT and CDR2 SNEGSKA (reference sequence). The length of the CDR3 is 14 residues. CDR3 bases: TGCAGTGCCCTCGGGCCGGGGCCTGAGTACGAGCAGTACTTC. It codes for CSALGPGPEYEQYF.